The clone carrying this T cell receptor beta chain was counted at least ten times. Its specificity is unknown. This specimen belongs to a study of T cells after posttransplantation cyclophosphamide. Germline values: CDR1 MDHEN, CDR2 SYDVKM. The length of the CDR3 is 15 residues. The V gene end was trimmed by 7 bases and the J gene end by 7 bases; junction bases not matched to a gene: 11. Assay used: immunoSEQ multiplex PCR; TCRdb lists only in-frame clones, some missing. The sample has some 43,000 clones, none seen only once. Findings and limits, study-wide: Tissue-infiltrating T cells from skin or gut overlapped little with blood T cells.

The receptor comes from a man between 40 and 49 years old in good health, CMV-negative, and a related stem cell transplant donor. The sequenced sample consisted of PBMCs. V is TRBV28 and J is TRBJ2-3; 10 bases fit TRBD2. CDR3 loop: CASIPGGTSVNTQYF. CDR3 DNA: TGTGCCAGCATCCCCGGGGGGACTAGCGTTAATACGCAGTATTTT.